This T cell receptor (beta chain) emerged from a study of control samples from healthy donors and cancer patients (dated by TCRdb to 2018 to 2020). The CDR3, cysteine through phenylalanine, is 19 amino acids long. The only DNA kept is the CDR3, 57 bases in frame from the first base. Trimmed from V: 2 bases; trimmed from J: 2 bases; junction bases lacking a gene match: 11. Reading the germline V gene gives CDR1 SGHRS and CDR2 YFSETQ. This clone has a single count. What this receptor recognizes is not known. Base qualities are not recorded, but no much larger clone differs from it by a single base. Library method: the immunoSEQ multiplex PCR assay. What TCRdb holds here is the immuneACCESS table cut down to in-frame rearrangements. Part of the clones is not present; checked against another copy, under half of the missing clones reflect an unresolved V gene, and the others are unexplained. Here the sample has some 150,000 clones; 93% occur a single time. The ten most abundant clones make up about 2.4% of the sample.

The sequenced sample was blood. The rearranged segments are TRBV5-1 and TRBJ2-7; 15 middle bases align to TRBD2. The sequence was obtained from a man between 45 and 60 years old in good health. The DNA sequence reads TGCGCCAGCAGCTTTGGAGGACTAGCGGGAGGGGGTAACCCCTACGAGCAGTACTTC. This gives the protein CASSFGGLAGGGNPYEQYF.